A selection of T cell receptor beta chains follows, all from one sample in a study of OX40 agonist ivuxolimab in advanced cancers. Repertoires were generated with immunoSEQ multiplex PCR, while TCRdb's copy carries only in-frame clones and drops some. This table has more than 75,000 clones, 70% to 90% appearing once. Sequenced material: CD4+ or CD8+ T cells sorted from blood, taken in a trial of the OX40 agonist ivuxolimab. All receptors derive from an adult with an advanced solid tumor such as melanoma, head and neck, liver or kidney cancer. CDR3s include the opening cysteine and the closing phenylalanine or tryptophan. The order of the fields is D gene, V gene, clone size, CDR3 length, J gene, CDR3 protein, CDR3 DNA. A D gene is named only where the DNA matches it firmly. The listing skips clone size in some rows; elsewhere it reads once, few, many or a size class.

TRBD2,TRBV29-1,.,13,TRBJ2-1,CSVVSGRANEQFF,TGCAGCGTTGTCAGCGGGAGGGCCAATGAGCAGTTCTTC
.,TRBV6-5,.,15,TRBJ1-3,CASSRREAAGNTIYF,TGTGCCAGCAGTCGCCGGGAGGCAGCGGGAAACACCATATATTTT
.,TRBV7-9,.,14,TRBJ1-1,CASSFRGSITEAFF,TGTGCCAGCAGCTTTAGGGGAAGCATCACTGAAGCTTTCTTT
.,TRBV5-1,.,15,TRBJ2-1,CASSLEIAVYNEQFF,TGCGCCAGCAGCTTGGAAATAGCGGTATACAATGAGCAGTTCTTC
.,TRBV10-3,.,20,TRBJ2-3,CAISRDLVSIQYSLSDTQYF,TGTGCCATCAGCCGAGACCTAGTGTCAATACAGTATTCTCTCTCAGATACGCAGTATTTT
.,TRBV19,.,16,TRBJ1-5,CASSLKGVAGDQPQHF,TGTGCCAGTAGTCTTAAGGGAGTGGCGGGCGATCAGCCCCAGCATTTT
.,TRBV28,.,14,TRBJ1-5,CASSLAQGNQPQHF,TGTGCCAGCAGTTTAGCCCAGGGCAATCAGCCCCAGCATTTT
.,TRBV7-2,.,15,TRBJ1-2,CASSSLGGLSYGYTF,TGTGCCAGCAGCTCCCTCGGGGGGCTAAGCTATGGCTACACCTTC
.,TRBV9,.,13,TRBJ2-1,CASSVEYWGEQFF,TGTGCCAGCAGCGTAGAATATTGGGGTGAGCAGTTCTTC
.,TRBV30,many,12,TRBJ1-2,CAWSDRPYGYTF,TGTGCCTGGAGTGACAGGCCCTATGGCTACACCTTC
.,TRBV2,.,14,TRBJ2-3,CASSVEPSVDTQYF,TGTGCCAGCAGTGTGGAGCCCTCAGTCGATACGCAGTATTTT
.,TRBV10-3,few,14,TRBJ2-1,CAIREGVGVDEQFF,TGTGCCATCAGGGAGGGGGTCGGTGTCGATGAGCAGTTCTTC
.,TRBV19,.,14,TRBJ2-6,CASSRTAGANVLTF,TGTGCCAGTAGTAGGACAGCTGGGGCCAACGTCCTGACTTTC
.,TRBV11-2,.,13,TRBJ1-1,CASSATGGTEAFF,TGTGCCAGCAGCGCGACGGGGGGCACTGAAGCTTTCTTT
.,TRBV30,.,15,TRBJ2-3,CAWTLGQASTDTQYF,TGTGCCTGGACCTTGGGGCAGGCTAGCACAGATACGCAGTATTTT
.,TRBV5-6,.,13,TRBJ1-2,CASSRTAVYGYTF,TGTGCCAGCAGCCGGACGGCCGTTTATGGCTACACCTTC
.,TRBV18,.,15,TRBJ1-3,CASSPRAQTGNTIYF,TGTGCCAGCTCACCACGGGCCCAGACTGGAAACACCATATATTTT
.,TRBV23-1,.,14,TRBJ1-1,CASSPPGRDTEAFF,TGCGCCAGCAGTCCCCCGGGGAGGGACACTGAAGCTTTCTTT
TRBD2,TRBV11-2,.,16,TRBJ2-1,CASSLRELSPYNEQFF,TGTGCCAGCAGCCTGCGGGAGCTAAGCCCCTACAATGAGCAGTTCTTC
.,TRBV6-6,.,11,TRBJ2-1,CASSLDPPQFF,TGTGCCAGCAGCTTAGATCCGCCGCAGTTCTTC
.,TRBV10-3,few,12,TRBJ1-2,CAISESSYGYTF,TGTGCCATCAGTGAGTCATCGTATGGCTACACCTTC
.,TRBV7-2,.,12,TRBJ1-1,CASSLYRAEAFF,TGTGCCAGCAGCCTATACAGGGCTGAAGCTTTCTTT
.,TRBV18,.,14,TRBJ1-2,CASSPLGTLDGYTF,TGTGCCAGCTCACCACTAGGGACGCTTGATGGCTACACCTTC
TRBD2,TRBV5-4,.,15,TRBJ2-5,CASSPGTSDRETQYF,TGTGCCAGCAGCCCCGGGACTAGTGATCGAGAGACCCAGTACTTC
.,TRBV5-4,.,11,TRBJ2-5,CASSLAGTQYF,TGTGCCAGCAGCCTGGCCGGGACCCAGTACTTC
TRBD1,TRBV18,.,15,TRBJ2-5,CASSPRLGGQETQYF,TGTGCCAGCTCACCACGGCTAGGGGGACAGGAGACCCAGTACTTC
TRBD1,TRBV28,.,16,TRBJ1-1,CASTSSGQGVNTEAFF,TGTGCCAGCACTTCCTCCGGACAGGGGGTGAACACTGAAGCTTTCTTT
.,TRBV28,.,12,TRBJ1-2,CASSGARRGYTF,TGTGCCAGCAGTGGGGCCCGCAGGGGCTACACCTTC
.,TRBV19,.,16,TRBJ1-5,CASSWTPAGGNQPQHF,TGTGCCAGTAGTTGGACCCCAGCGGGGGGCAATCAGCCCCAGCATTTT
.,TRBV7-9,once,15,TRBJ1-6,CASSPGALRVSPLHF,TGTGCCAGCAGCCCGGGGGCTCTGCGGGTTTCACCCCTCCACTTT
TRBD1,TRBV10-3,.,13,TRBJ2-7,CAISGPGGYEQYF,TGTGCCATCAGTGGGCCAGGGGGCTACGAGCAGTACTTC
.,TRBV6-5,.,13,TRBJ1-2,CAIHVGQTYGYTF,TGTGCCATACACGTGGGGCAGACATATGGCTACACCTTC
TRBD2,TRBV5-1,.,16,TRBJ2-7,CASSVSRDYRTYEQYF,TGCGCCAGCAGCGTCTCCAGGGACTACCGGACCTACGAGCAGTACTTC
.,TRBV19,.,16,TRBJ2-1,CASNLGGTFSYNEQFF,TGTGCCAGCAACCTTGGCGGCACTTTCTCCTACAATGAGCAGTTCTTC
.,TRBV19,.,14,TRBJ1-2,CASSMGDISGGYTF,TGTGCCAGTAGTATGGGAGATATCTCTGGCGGCTACACCTTC
.,TRBV4-2,once,15,TRBJ2-1,CASSDGRSSYNEQFF,TGTGCCAGCAGCGACGGACGTAGCTCCTACAATGAGCAGTTCTTC
TRBD1,TRBV6-6,.,14,TRBJ1-4,CASSLGGQKEKLFF,TGTGCCAGCAGCCTAGGGGGCCAGAAAGAAAAACTGTTTTTT
.,TRBV20-1,.,11,TRBJ2-7,CSALSHYEQYF,TGCAGTGCCCTAAGTCACTACGAGCAGTACTTC
TRBD1,TRBV28,.,16,TRBJ1-1,CASRGLGQGLNTEAFF,TGTGCCAGCAGGGGTTTAGGACAGGGACTGAACACTGAAGCTTTCTTT
.,TRBV7-2,once,14,TRBJ2-3,CASSQDSFTDTQYF,TGTGCCAGCAGCCAAGACAGTTTCACAGATACGCAGTATTTT
.,TRBV11-2,once,15,TRBJ1-1,CASSLEGVGNTEAFF,TGTGCCAGCAGCTTAGAGGGGGTCGGGAACACTGAAGCTTTCTTT
.,TRBV9,.,14,TRBJ2-5,CASSFTGFQETQYF,TGTGCCAGCAGCTTTACAGGGTTCCAAGAGACCCAGTACTTC
TRBD1,TRBV6-4,.,17,TRBJ1-3,CASSGKTGSGSGNTIYF,TGTGCCAGCAGTGGCAAGACAGGGTCTGGTTCTGGAAACACCATATATTTT
TRBD1,TRBV10-3,.,14,TRBJ1-2,CAIRPGQGVDGYTF,TGTGCCATCAGACCGGGACAGGGGGTTGATGGCTACACCTTC
TRBD1,TRBV7-9,.,15,TRBJ1-1,CASSLGQGRSTEAFF,TGTGCCAGCAGCCTAGGACAGGGTAGGAGCACTGAAGCTTTCTTT